This T cell receptor (beta chain) was recovered during a study of identical twins. Study findings and constraints: Models underestimated how often monozygotic twins shared out-of-frame TCR alpha. For zero-insertion analyses, partial confounding could come from invariant MAIT and iNKT cells.

As for this clonotype: No antigen is known for it.

Trimming left V 4 bases short and J 7 bases short, with 14 bases between. Germline loops: CDR1 SGDLS, CDR2 YYNGEE. This CDR3 is 14 amino acids long. TCRdb recomputed calls from the 5' RACE reads with MiXCR, one row per CDR3 protein. There are under 900,000 distinct CDR3 sequences in the sample; about 18% occur only once, and approximately 14% lies in the top ten. These data are also associated with another study on T cells expressing NK-cell markers. That source adds: CD3+CD56+NKG2C+, CD3+CD56+NKG2C- and CD3+CD56-NKG2C+ T cells, once sorted, supplied the TCR beta repertoires. In a handful of donors, dominant clonotypes made up roughly 25-60.1% of CD3+CD56-NKG2C+ cells.

Sequencing was performed on PBMCs. The chain joins TRBV9 to TRBJ2-2; D ambiguous. The clonotype was recovered from a woman aged 18-35 years in good health. The CDR3 spells CASSPRATGGELFF. As DNA, the CDR3 is TGTGCCAGCAGCCCTCGGGCCACTGGCGGGGAGCTGTTTTTT.